This record looks at one TCR beta chain sequence and its context. Assay: immunoSEQ multiplex PCR; the TCRdb copy retains only in-frame clones and omits some. The sample has approximately 110,000 clones; less than 90% are singletons. These data are taken from a study of T cell responses to AZD1222 COVID-19 vaccine. The CDR3 runs 15 residues. Germline V gene sequence: CDR1 SGDLS, CDR2 YYNGEE. With 3 bases clipped from V and 4 bases from J, the junction kept 8 bases outside the gene matches. The chain combines TRBV9 with TRBJ2-3; 7 bases map to TRBD2. Source: peripheral blood, taken on day 0 of AZD1222 vaccination. The sequence came from an adult in good health. CDR3 amino acids: CASSEFGLEADTQYF. As DNA, the CDR3 is TGTGCCAGCAGCGAGTTTGGACTAGAAGCAGATACGCAGTATTTT.